The T cell receptor beta chain described here comes from a study of shared clonotypes between healthy human individuals. The repertoire was sequenced with immunoSEQ multiplex PCR; TCRdb's copy has only in-frame clones and lacks some. The sample includes around 2,000,000 clones, just under 95% of them seen just once. Remarks on this clone: The antigen remains undetermined.

Unmatched junction bases numbered 5, after V lost 6 bases and J lost 4 bases. CDR3 length equals 15 residues. Germline CDR1 MGHRA, CDR2 YSYEKL. Naive-designated CD8 cells lacked CD45RO, were positively enriched for CCR7, and omitted terminally differentiated effector memory CD45RA+ cells. Study results and limitations: As a rule, naive subsets had a larger estimated richness than memory subsets. An expected dependence of interdonor clonotype sharing on sequencing depth was noted. About 5.2% was the fraction of naive CD4 clonotypes found shared across a few donors.

This sequence joins TRBV4-1 and TRBJ2-1; 11 bases fit TRBD1. The clonotype was recovered from a man aged 18 to 30 in good health. What was sequenced was naive CD8+ T cells sorted from blood. Here the CDR3 DNA reads TGCGCCAGCAGTGGCCGGGACAGGGGGTACAATGAGCAGTTCTTC. Its protein product is CASSGRDRGYNEQFF.